This T cell receptor (beta chain) stems from a study of shared clonotypes between healthy human individuals (TCRdb year 2020). Looking at the study overall: The cohort comprised two women and three men aged 18 to 49 years. Blood TCR repertoires of a handful of healthy adults were deeply sequenced to estimate repertoire size and the extent of clonotype sharing between individuals. To increase sequencing depth and limit assay-specific biases, TCR repertoire library preparation and sequencing were carried out by different laboratories using diverse techniques. Leukapheresis yielded between about 0.9 and 9.5 billion PBMCs per donor. For each donor, CD4 naive and CD4 memory were each given three plates, CD8 naive was given two plates, and CD8 memory was given one plate. Overall results and qualifications from the work: Larger estimated clonotype richness was generally found for naive subsets than for memory subsets. Incomplete sequencing was indicated by rarefaction of sorted-subset datasets, despite the large sequencing depth. Around 5.4% of naive CD4, 3% to 3.5% of naive CD8, 2.3% of memory CD4, and 0.4% of memory CD8 clonotypes were shared across a few donors. Compared with non-shared clonotypes, the clonotypes found in all four sorted-subset donors had higher generation probabilities. Pairwise subsampling led to the expectation that sequencing depth would affect the degree of clonotype sharing among donors. The small number of donors limited the genetic and exposure-history diversity represented. Sampling was limited to blood, and TCR repertoires in tissue likely differ from TCR repertoires in blood.

Reading from cysteine to phenylalanine, the CDR3 counts 13 amino acids. The CDR3 DNA has 39 bases and is translated from base 1. Taken from the germline V gene, the CDR1 and CDR2 loops are KGHSH and LQKENI. The germline ends are 5 bases apart after V is trimmed by 2 bases and J by 0 bases. CD8 naive samples were CD45RO-negative cells positively selected for CCR7, giving a CD45RA+CCR7+ population that excluded TemRA cells. Healthy HIV-negative adults with no recently reported acute infections or vaccinations were included as donors. All donors were Caucasian adults living in Nashville, Tennessee, USA. Blood was collected by leukapheresis, and PBMCs were isolated by Ficoll-Histopaque density gradient centrifugation and then cryopreserved in liquid nitrogen vapor phase. Purity and quantity of every magnetically sorted T cell population were checked by analytical flow cytometry. Genomic DNA was isolated from every sorted fraction and measured by UV absorbance on a Nanodrop 2000c.

About this clone itself: This clone's antigen is unknown. No base quality information exists; no much larger clone differs at one position. This same CDR3 is encoded by further DNA sequences in the sample.

TCR CDR3 regions were amplified from genomic DNA by multiplex PCR using the deep immunoSEQ assay. Extracted genomic DNA from each cell subset was distributed evenly across all wells of several immunoSEQ 96-well plates, and each plate was treated as a replicate. For sorted subsets, 150 to 200 ng genomic DNA, equal to 30,000 or so T cell genomes, was loaded into each replicate PCR. Purified libraries were quantified with a Qubit 3.0 fluorometer, sized on a Bioanalyzer 2100, and re-quantified with the KAPA Library Quantification kit. Every immunoSEQ 96-well plate was sequenced on a separate single-read 150-cycle Illumina NextSeq 550 flow cell. The authors' analysis ran thus. The immunoSEQ output contained only junctional sequences without quality scores, so filtering could not match that applied to full-length reads. Sequences were annotated with PyIR, a Python wrapper for IgBLAST v1.9, using IMGT germline references to assign V/J genes and CDR3. Reads with weak V/J assignments (E-value above 1e-6), missing CDR3, stop codons, out-of-frame junctions, or ambiguous translated residues were removed. V3J clonotypes were defined by identical inferred V gene, J gene, and CDR3 amino acid sequence. Percentage overlap between repertoires was calculated by dividing the number of shared unique clonotypes by the size of the smaller repertoire. Repertoire richness was assessed with RTK rarefaction, the Chao1 estimator, and Recon v2.1 estimates of unobserved clonotypes. Generation probabilities were computed with OLGA for all TCRbeta clonotypes obtained by the gDNA method from a few donors. TCRdb holds this immuneACCESS table with in-frame rearrangements only. Some clones are missing; in checked studies, unresolved V genes explain under half, and the rest has no known cause. That table is the source of V, J and clone size, and D and trimming were worked out from the DNA. This sample gives about 580,000 clones in total; 95% to 98% of them show up just once. The ten largest clones take up 0.3% to 0.35% of the sample.

This sequence was found in a man aged 25-45 years in good health. Sequences were obtained from naive CD8+ T cells sorted from blood. What this sample's cell subset or site label stands for: CD45RA+CCR7+. The chain links TRBV18 with TRBJ2-7; no confident D gene assignment can be made. DNA sequence: TGTGCCAGCTCACCAATTTCCTCCTACGAGCAGTACTTC. Translated, it reads CASSPISSYEQYF.